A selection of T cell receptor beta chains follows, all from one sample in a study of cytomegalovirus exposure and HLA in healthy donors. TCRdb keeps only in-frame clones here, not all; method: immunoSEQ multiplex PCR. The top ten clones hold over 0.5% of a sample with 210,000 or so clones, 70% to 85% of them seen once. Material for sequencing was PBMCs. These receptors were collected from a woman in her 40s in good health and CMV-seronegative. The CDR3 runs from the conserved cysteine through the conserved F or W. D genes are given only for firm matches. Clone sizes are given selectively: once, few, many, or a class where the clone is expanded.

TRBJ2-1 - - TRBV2 TGTGCCAGTTACAGGGACAATGAGCAGTTCTTC CASYRDNEQFF
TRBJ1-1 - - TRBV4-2 TGTGCCAGCAGCCACAACAGGGAGACTGAAGCTTTCTTT CASSHNRETEAFF
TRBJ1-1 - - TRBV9 TGTGCCAGCAGAGCAGGGAAACTGGCGGACACTGAAGCTTTCTTT CASRAGKLADTEAFF
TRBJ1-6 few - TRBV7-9 TGTGCCAGCAGCTTAGCGGGGGCTTCACCCCTCCACTTT CASSLAGASPLHF
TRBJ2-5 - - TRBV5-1 TGCGCCAGCAGCCGGAGAGTCCAAGAGACCCAGTACTTC CASSRRVQETQYF
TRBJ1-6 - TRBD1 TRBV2 TGTGCCAGCAGTGACAGGGGGCTTCTCTATTCACCCCTCCACTTT CASSDRGLLYSPLHF
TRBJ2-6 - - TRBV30 TGTGCCTTCTCCGGGACATGGGACTCTGGGGCCAACGTCCTGACTTTC CAFSGTWDSGANVLTF
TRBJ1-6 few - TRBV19 TGTGCCAGTAGTATAAGGCGCGGACTGACTAATTCACCCCTCCACTTT CASSIRRGLTNSPLHF
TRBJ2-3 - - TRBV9 TGTGCCAGCAGCGTAGGAGGTTTGGCAGATACGCAGTATTTT CASSVGGLADTQYF
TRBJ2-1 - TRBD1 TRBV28 TGTGCCAGCACCTTGACAGGGACCTACAATGAGCAGTTCTTC CASTLTGTYNEQFF
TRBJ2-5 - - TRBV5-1 TGCGCCAGCAGCTTGACAGTAGAGGAGACCCAGTACTTC CASSLTVEETQYF
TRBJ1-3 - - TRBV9 TGTGCCAGCAGCGTAGGGGTCGGGGACTCCTCTGGAAACACCATATATTTT CASSVGVGDSSGNTIYF
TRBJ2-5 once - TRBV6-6 TGTGCCAGCGATTTCGGGGGGCGTGGGGAGACCCAGTACTTC CASDFGGRGETQYF
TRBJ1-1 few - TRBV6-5 TGTGCCAGCAGTAACAGGAACACTGAAGCTTTCTTT CASSNRNTEAFF
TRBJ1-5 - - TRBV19 TGTGCCAGTACTGGGGGGGAAAAGCCCCAGCATTTT CASTGGEKPQHF
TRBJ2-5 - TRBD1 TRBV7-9 TGTGCCAGCAGGAATCCGGGACAGGGCGTTGAGACCCAGTACTTC CASRNPGQGVETQYF
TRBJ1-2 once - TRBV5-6 TGTGCCAGCAGCTTTGGAAACAGAAACTATGGCTACACCTTC CASSFGNRNYGYTF